This TCR beta chain was obtained from a study of control samples from healthy donors and cancer patients. Profiled with immunoSEQ multiplex PCR; TCRdb holds only in-frame clones, not every one. Of 190,000 or so clones in the sample, just under 95% were seen once. The CDR3 is made up of 14 amino acids. V dropped 7 bases and J dropped 8; count of bases not matched to a gene: 5. Germline values: CDR1 MNHEY, CDR2 SVGAGI. The specimen sequenced was blood. This chain joins TRBV6-5 and TRBJ1-6, with TRBD1 matching 10 bases. The clonotype originates from a man younger than 30 in good health. The CDR3 sequence: CASIPGTGDSPLHF. The CDR3 DNA sequence: TGTGCCAGCATTCCCGGGACAGGGGATTCACCCCTCCACTTT.